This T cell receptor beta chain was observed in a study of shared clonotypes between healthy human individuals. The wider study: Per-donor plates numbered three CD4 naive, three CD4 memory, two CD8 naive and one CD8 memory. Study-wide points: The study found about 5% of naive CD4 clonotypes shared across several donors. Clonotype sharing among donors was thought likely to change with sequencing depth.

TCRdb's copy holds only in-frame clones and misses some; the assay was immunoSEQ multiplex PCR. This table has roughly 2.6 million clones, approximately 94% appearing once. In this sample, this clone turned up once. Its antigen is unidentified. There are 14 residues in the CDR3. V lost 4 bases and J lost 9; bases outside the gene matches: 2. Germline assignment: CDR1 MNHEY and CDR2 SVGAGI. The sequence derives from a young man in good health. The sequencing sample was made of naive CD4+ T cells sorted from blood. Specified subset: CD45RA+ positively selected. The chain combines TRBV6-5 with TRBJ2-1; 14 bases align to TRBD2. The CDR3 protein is CASSWTSGRSEQFF. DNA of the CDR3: TGTGCCAGCAGTTGGACTAGCGGGAGGAGTGAGCAGTTCTTC.